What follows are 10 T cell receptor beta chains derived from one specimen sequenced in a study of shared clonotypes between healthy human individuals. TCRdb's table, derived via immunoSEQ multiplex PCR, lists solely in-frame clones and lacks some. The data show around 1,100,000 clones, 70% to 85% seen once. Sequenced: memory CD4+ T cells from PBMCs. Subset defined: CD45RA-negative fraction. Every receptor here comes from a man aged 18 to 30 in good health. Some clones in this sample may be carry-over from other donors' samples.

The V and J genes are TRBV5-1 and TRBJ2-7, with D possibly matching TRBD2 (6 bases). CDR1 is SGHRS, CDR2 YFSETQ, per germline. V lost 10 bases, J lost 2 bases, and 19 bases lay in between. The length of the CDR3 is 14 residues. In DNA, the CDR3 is TGCGCCTCTGCCCTGTGGCGGGAACCCTACGAGCAGTACTTC. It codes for CASALWREPYEQYF.

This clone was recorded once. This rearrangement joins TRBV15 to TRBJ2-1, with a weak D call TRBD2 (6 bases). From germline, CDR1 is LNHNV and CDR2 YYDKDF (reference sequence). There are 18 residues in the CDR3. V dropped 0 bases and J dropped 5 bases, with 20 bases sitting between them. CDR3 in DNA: TGTGCCACCAGCAGAGATCGGGGACGAGGAGGGTGGAACAATGAGCAGTTCTTC. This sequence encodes CATSRDRGRGGWNNEQFF.

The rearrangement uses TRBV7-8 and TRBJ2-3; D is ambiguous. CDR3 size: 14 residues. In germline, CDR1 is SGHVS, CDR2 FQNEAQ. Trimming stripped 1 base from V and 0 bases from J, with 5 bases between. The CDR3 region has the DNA TGTGCCAGCAGCTTAGTGACTAGCACAGATACGCAGTATTTT. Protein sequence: CASSLVTSTDTQYF.

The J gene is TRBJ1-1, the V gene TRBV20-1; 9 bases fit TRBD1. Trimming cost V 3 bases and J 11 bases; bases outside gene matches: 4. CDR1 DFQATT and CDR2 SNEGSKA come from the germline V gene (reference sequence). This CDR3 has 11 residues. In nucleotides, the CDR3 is TGCAGTGCTAGGGGCGGGACAGGGGCTTTCTTT. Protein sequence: CSARGGTGAFF.

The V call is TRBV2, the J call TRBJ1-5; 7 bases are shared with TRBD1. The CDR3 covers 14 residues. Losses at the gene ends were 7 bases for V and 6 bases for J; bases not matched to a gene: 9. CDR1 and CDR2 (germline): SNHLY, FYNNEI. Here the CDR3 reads CASKLEGGGQPQHF. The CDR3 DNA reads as TGTGCCAGCAAATTGGAAGGGGGCGGTCAGCCCCAGCATTTT.

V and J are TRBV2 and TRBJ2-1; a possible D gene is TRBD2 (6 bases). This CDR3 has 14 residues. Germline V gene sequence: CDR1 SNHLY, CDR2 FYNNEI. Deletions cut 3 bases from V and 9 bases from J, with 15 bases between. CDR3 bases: TGTGCCAGCAGTGAGACTAGTTCCGGTGGTGAGCAGTTCTTC. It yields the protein CASSETSSGGEQFF.

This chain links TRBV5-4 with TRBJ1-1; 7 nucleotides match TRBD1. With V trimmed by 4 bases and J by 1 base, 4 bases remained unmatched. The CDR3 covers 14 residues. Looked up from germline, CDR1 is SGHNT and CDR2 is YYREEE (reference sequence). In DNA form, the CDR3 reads TGTGCCAGCAGCCCTAGACAGGGGAACACTGAAGCTTTCTTT. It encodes CASSPRQGNTEAFF. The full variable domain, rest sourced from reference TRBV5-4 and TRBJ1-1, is ETGVTQSPTHLIKTRGQQVTLRCSSQSGHNTVSWYQQALGQGPQFIFQYYREEENGRGNFPPRFSGLQFPNYSSELNVNALELDDSALYLCASSPRQGNTEAFFGQGTRLTVV.

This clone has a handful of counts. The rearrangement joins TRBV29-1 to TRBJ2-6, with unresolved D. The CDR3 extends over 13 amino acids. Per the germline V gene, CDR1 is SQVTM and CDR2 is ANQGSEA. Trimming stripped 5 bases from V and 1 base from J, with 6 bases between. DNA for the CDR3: TGCAGCGTTCTTGCGTCTGGGGCCAACGTCCTGACTTTC. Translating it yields CSVLASGANVLTF.

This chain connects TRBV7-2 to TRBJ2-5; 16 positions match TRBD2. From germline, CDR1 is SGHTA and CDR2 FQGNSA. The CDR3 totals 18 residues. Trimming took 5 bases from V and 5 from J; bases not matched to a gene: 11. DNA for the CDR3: TGTGCCAGCAGCCTCGGGGGACTAGCGGGAGGGCCGGGGGAGACCCAGTACTTC. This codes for CASSLGGLAGGPGETQYF.

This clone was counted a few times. The CDR3 reads CASSRSLAVYNEQFF. Here the CDR3 DNA reads TGCGCCAGCAGCAGGTCACTAGCGGTTTACAATGAGCAGTTCTTC. This chain connects TRBV5-1 to TRBJ2-1; TRBD2 agrees at 8 bases. This CDR3 is 15 amino acids long. CDR1 SGHRS and CDR2 YFSETQ come from the germline V gene. J lost 4 bases, V lost 4 bases, and 7 bases had no gene match.